One sample yielded the 24 T cell receptor beta chains listed below, sequenced in a study of blood T cell repertoires in COVID-19. Some clones are missing from TCRdb's copy, which holds only in-frame ones; the method was immunoSEQ multiplex PCR. The data show about 270,000 clones, with around 82% seen just once and around 6% held by the top ten. What was sequenced was peripheral blood. The receptor set was obtained from a man at least 80 years old with acute or convalescent COVID-19.

This clone has a single count. The genes are TRBV7-9 and TRBJ2-5; a possible D gene is TRBD1 (7 bases). There are 16 residues in the CDR3. V gave up 4 bases and J gave up 1 base, with 16 bases separating them. Germline V gene data show CDR1 as SEHNR and CDR2 as FQNEAQ (reference sequence). CDR3 protein: CASSSRGTRSQETQYF. The CDR3 DNA reads as TGTGCCAGCAGCTCCAGGGGGACTCGGTCCCAAGAGACCCAGTACTTC.

The chain has TRBV9 and TRBJ1-1; TRBD1 might be the D (6 bases). In germline, CDR1 is SGDLS, CDR2 YYNGEE. This CDR3 has 15 residues. Deletions cut 4 bases from V and 3 bases from J, with 16 bases between. CDR3 amino acids: CASSLYREGHTEAFF. DNA of the CDR3: TGTGCCAGCAGCCTATACAGGGAAGGACACACTGAAGCTTTCTTT.

The rearrangement joins TRBV30 to TRBJ1-1; 7 nucleotides match TRBD1. Looked up from germline, CDR1 is GTSNPN and CDR2 is SVGIG (reference sequence). V dropped 2 bases and J dropped 7; count of bases not matched to a gene: 13. The CDR3 runs 15 residues. The CDR3 spells CAWSRDRGPGGEAFF. In nucleotides, the CDR3 is TGTGCCTGGAGTCGGGATCGGGGACCAGGGGGTGAAGCTTTCTTT.

The CDR3 DNA reads TGTGCCAGTGGGGCCGGTAGCACAGATACGCAGTATTTT. It translates to CASGAGSTDTQYF. This chain links TRBV19 with TRBJ2-3, with a tentative D call TRBD1 (5 bases). Germline loops: CDR1 LNHDA, CDR2 SQIVND (reference sequence). CDR3 length: 13 amino acids. With 8 bases removed from V and 0 bases from J, the gap between germline ends came to 9 bases.

The V and J genes are TRBV9 and TRBJ2-3, with 11 bases aligning to TRBD2. Trimming took 4 bases from V and 3 from J; bases not matched to a gene: 10. The CDR3 loop spans 17 amino acids. Germline V gene lookup returns CDR1 SGDLS and CDR2 YYNGEE. The CDR3 loop is CASSPIWTSGSTDTQYF. DNA for the CDR3: TGTGCCAGCAGCCCAATTTGGACTAGCGGGTCGACAGATACGCAGTATTTT. Full variable domain (rest looked up from reference TRBV9 and TRBJ2-3): DSGVTQTPKHLITATGQRVTLRCSPRSGDLSVYWYQQSLDQGLQFLIQYYNGEERAKGNILERFSAQQFPDLHSELNLSSLELGDSALYFCASSPIWTSGSTDTQYFGPGTRLTVL.

In this sample, this clone turned up a few times. The chain recombines TRBV6-5 with TRBJ1-1; a weak D match, TRBD1 (5 bases). CDR1 and CDR2 (germline): MNHEY, SVGAGI. The CDR3 is made up of 14 amino acids. Deletions cut 4 bases from V and 1 base from J, with 10 bases between. This chain's CDR3 is CASSFGQRNTEAFF. The CDR3 coding sequence is TGTGCCAGCAGTTTCGGACAAAGGAACACTGAAGCTTTCTTT.

CDR3 nucleotide sequence: TGTGCCAGCAGCGAAACCCCGGGACTAGGGGTCAATGAGCAGTTCTTC. Amino acids: CASSETPGLGVNEQFF. V is TRBV9 and J is TRBJ2-1; TRBD2 matches 8 bases. The CDR3 contains 16 residues. From germline, CDR1 is SGDLS and CDR2 YYNGEE. The V and J ends lost 3 bases and 6 bases, in that order; junction bases with no gene match: 11.

The rearrangement links TRBV30 to TRBJ1-1, with D possibly being TRBD1 (6 bases). V shed 5 bases and J shed 4 bases, with 20 bases lying between them. Germline CDR1 is GTSNPN and CDR2 is SVGIG (reference sequence). The CDR3 spans 15 residues. The CDR3 nucleotides read TGTGCCTGGGGGGGAGGGGGTACTCGCCCCACTGAAGCTTTCTTT. Its translation is CAWGGGGTRPTEAFF. The full variable domain, its missing parts supplied by reference TRBV30 and TRBJ1-1, is SQTIHQWPATLVQPVGSPLSLECTVEGTSNPNLYWYRQAAGRGLQLLFYSVGIGQISSEVPQNLSASRPQDRQFILSSKKLLLSDSGFYLCAWGGGGTRPTEAFFGQGTRLTVV.

CDR3: CASIRKQGFPYEQYF. In DNA, the CDR3 is TGTGCCAGCATAAGGAAACAGGGGTTCCCCTACGAGCAGTACTTC. The gene calls are TRBV2 and TRBJ2-7, with TRBD1 matching 7 bases. V gave up 7 bases and J gave up 2 bases; unmatched junction bases: 11. From germline, CDR1 is SNHLY and CDR2 FYNNEI. CDR3 length: 15 amino acids.

V and J are TRBV24-1 and TRBJ2-1; 12 positions agree with TRBD2. V was pared by 0 bases and J by 0 bases, with 2 bases of the junction left unmatched. CDR3 size: 18 residues. Germline V gene lookup returns CDR1 KGHDR and CDR2 SFDVKD. The chain's CDR3 is CATSDLRTSGNSYNEQFF. The CDR3 DNA follows: TGTGCCACCAGTGATTTGCGGACTAGCGGGAACTCCTACAATGAGCAGTTCTTC.

Only one count was recorded for this clone. The J gene is TRBJ2-2, the V gene TRBV27, with D tentatively TRBD2 (6 bases). V lost 0 bases to trimming and J lost 1 base, with 6 bases between them. The CDR3 loop spans 15 amino acids. The germline CDR1 and CDR2 sequences are MNHEY and SMNVEV (reference sequence). CDR3 amino acids: CASSLSSGNTGELFF. The DNA of the CDR3 is TGTGCCAGCAGTTTATCTAGCGGGAACACCGGGGAGCTGTTTTTT.

The chain carries TRBV2 and TRBJ2-7; 7 nucleotides agree with TRBD1. J lost 6 bases, V lost 6 bases, and 8 bases had no gene match. The V gene's germline CDR1 is SNHLY and CDR2 FYNNEI. The CDR3 is made up of 13 amino acids. The CDR3 coding sequence is TGTGCCAGCAGCCTGAAGGGGGCGGGCGAGCAGTACTTC. Translating it yields CASSLKGAGEQYF. The complete variable domain, with remaining parts taken from reference TRBV2 and TRBJ2-7, reads EPEVTQTPSHQVTQMGQEVILRCVPISNHLYFYWYRQILGQKVEFLVSFYNNEISEKSEIFDDQFSVERPDGSNFTLKIRSTKLEDSAMYFCASSLKGAGEQYFGPGTRLTVT.

This rearrangement joins TRBV6-1 to TRBJ2-5; 14 bases match TRBD2. Germline trimming cut 4 bases from V and 2 bases from J; bases unmatched to any gene: 9. CDR3 length: 18 residues. Per the germline V gene, CDR1 is MNHNS and CDR2 is SASEGT. The CDR3 DNA is TGTGCCAGCAGTGTGGTGGGGACTAGCGGGAGCGGGCAAGAGACCCAGTACTTC. Its translation: CASSVVGTSGSGQETQYF.

The V and J genes are TRBV10-1 and TRBJ2-3, with 15 bases that match TRBD2. V was pared by 5 bases and J by 5 bases, with 8 bases of the junction left unmatched. Germline lookup yields CDR1 WNHNN and CDR2 SYGVQD (reference sequence). This CDR3 comprises 17 residues. The CDR3 is CASSPGTSGRNGDTQYF. The CDR3 DNA reads TGCGCCAGCAGTCCCGGGACTAGCGGGAGGAATGGAGATACGCAGTATTTT.

V and J are TRBV2 and TRBJ2-3, with 7 bases lining up with TRBD1. After removal of 5 bases from V and 4 bases from J, the junction contained 9 bases not matched to a gene. CDR1 and CDR2 (germline): SNHLY, FYNNEI. The CDR3 sequence is 15 residues long. This CDR3 is CASSTGASTADTQYF. The CDR3 DNA sequence: TGTGCCAGCAGTACAGGGGCGAGCACCGCAGATACGCAGTATTTT.

As DNA, the CDR3 is TGTGCCAGCAGCTTGTTCAGCGAGAACACTGAAGCTTTCTTT. Translating gives CASSLFSENTEAFF. The chain links TRBV5-5 to TRBJ1-1, with D unclear. The CDR3 totals 14 residues. Germline V CDR1 and CDR2: SGHKS, YYEKEE (reference sequence). V lost 1 base and J 1 base, leaving 8 bases between the germline ends. Full variable domain (outside the CDR3, taken from reference TRBV5-5 and TRBJ1-1): DAGVTQSPTHLIKTRGQQVTLRCSPISGHKSVSWYQQVLGQGPQFIFQYYEKEERGRGNFPDRFSARQFPNYSSELNVNALLLGDSALYLCASSLFSENTEAFFGQGTRLTVV.

V and J are TRBV14 and TRBJ1-1, with D uncertain. The CDR3 is 12 amino acids. With 6 bases removed from V and 1 base from J, the gap between germline ends came to 6 bases. CDR1 and CDR2 (germline): SGHDN, FVKESK. The CDR3 region has the DNA TGTGCCAGCAGGCGGGGGAACACTGAAGCTTTCTTT. Residues: CASRRGNTEAFF.

This clone was seen just once. V gene TRBV19 combines with J gene TRBJ2-4; a possible D gene is TRBD2 (6 bases). The V gene's germline CDR1 is LNHDA and CDR2 SQIVND (reference sequence). Trimming left V 3 bases short and J 8 bases short, with 11 bases between. The CDR3 covers 13 residues. The CDR3 spells CASSMGGTDIQYF. The CDR3 region has the DNA TGTGCCAGTAGTATGGGCGGGACGGACATTCAGTACTTC. Full variable domain (remainder filled in from reference TRBV19 and TRBJ2-4): DGGITQSPKYLFRKEGQNVTLSCEQNLNHDAMYWYRQDPGQGLRLIYYSQIVNDFQKGDIAEGYSVSREKKESFPLTVTSAQKNPTAFYLCASSMGGTDIQYFGAGTRLSVL.

The gene calls are TRBV2 and TRBJ2-1; 11 bases map to TRBD2. This CDR3 region has 16 residues. V was clipped by 6 bases and J by 2 bases; unmatched bases: 6. Germline V gives CDR1 SNHLY, CDR2 FYNNEI. CDR3 amino acids: CASSEGLAVTYNEQFF. For the CDR3, the DNA is TGTGCCAGCAGCGAGGGACTAGCGGTAACCTACAATGAGCAGTTCTTC. Complete variable domain (other parts from reference TRBV2 and TRBJ2-1): EPEVTQTPSHQVTQMGQEVILRCVPISNHLYFYWYRQILGQKVEFLVSFYNNEISEKSEIFDDQFSVERPDGSNFTLKIRSTKLEDSAMYFCASSEGLAVTYNEQFFGPGTRLTVL.

The genes are TRBV19 and TRBJ2-5; weak D call: TRBD2 (5 bases). The V and J ends lost 4 bases and 1 base respectively, with 13 bases between them. The CDR3 extends over 15 amino acids. Germline CDR1 is LNHDA and CDR2 is SQIVND (reference sequence). CDR3 nucleotide sequence: TGTGCCAGTAGTACTACTGGCGGACTCCAAGAGACCCAGTACTTC. It yields the protein CASSTTGGLQETQYF.

The chain employs TRBV5-4 and TRBJ1-1; a possible D gene is TRBD1 (5 bases). Germline V gene data show CDR1 as SGHNT and CDR2 as YYREEE (reference sequence). This CDR3 is 14 amino acids long. The ends were cut back, 0 bases at V and 3 bases at J, with 9 bases in the middle. The CDR3 DNA sequence: TGTGCCAGCAGCTTGGGAGGCAGGGACACTGAAGCTTTCTTT. Translating gives CASSLGGRDTEAFF.

This clone was detected only a few times. Written as DNA, the CDR3 is TGTGCCAGCAGCCCCGGGACTACCGCCTACGAGCAGTACTTC. Protein: CASSPGTTAYEQYF. The chain carries TRBV9 and TRBJ2-7; 7 bases agree with TRBD2. There are 14 residues in the CDR3. The V segment lost 4 bases and the J segment 2 bases; nucleotides outside the gene matches: 6. Germline CDR1 is SGDLS and CDR2 is YYNGEE.

The chain carries TRBV5-1 and TRBJ1-3, with TRBD1 matching 7 bases. The germline V gene has CDR1 SGHRS and CDR2 YFSETQ. V lost 4 bases, J lost 4 bases, and 14 bases stayed unmatched. The CDR3 is 17 amino acids. The CDR3 loop is CASSLHENDRVGNTIYF. CDR3 in DNA: TGCGCCAGCAGCCTCCACGAAAACGACAGGGTGGGAAACACCATATATTTT.

This chain connects TRBV7-9 to TRBJ1-1; 10 bases map to TRBD1. The germline CDR1 and CDR2 sequences are SEHNR and FQNEAQ (reference sequence). V lost 3 bases, J lost 5 bases, and 6 bases stayed unmatched. CDR3 length equals 15 residues. CDR3 loop: CASSLQLGQGTEAFF. As DNA, the CDR3 is TGTGCCAGCAGCTTGCAACTGGGACAGGGGACTGAAGCTTTCTTT.